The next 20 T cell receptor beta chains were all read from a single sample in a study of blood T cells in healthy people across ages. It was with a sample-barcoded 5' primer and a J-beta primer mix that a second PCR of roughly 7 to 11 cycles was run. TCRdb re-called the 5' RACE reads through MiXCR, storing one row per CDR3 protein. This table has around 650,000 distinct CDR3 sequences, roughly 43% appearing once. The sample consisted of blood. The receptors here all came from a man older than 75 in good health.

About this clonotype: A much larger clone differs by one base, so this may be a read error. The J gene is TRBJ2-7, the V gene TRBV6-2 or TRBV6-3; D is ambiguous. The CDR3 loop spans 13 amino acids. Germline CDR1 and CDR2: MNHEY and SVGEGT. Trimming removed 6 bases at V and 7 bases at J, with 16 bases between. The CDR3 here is CASSRPIRNEQYF. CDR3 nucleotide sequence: TGTGCCAGCAGCCGGCCCATACGGAATGAGCAGTACTTC.

The CDR3 sequence: CASKNRDRVSGGDQPQHF. CDR3 coding DNA: TGTGCCAGCAAGAACCGGGACAGGGTTTCAGGAGGGGATCAGCCCCAGCATTTT. V and J are TRBV6-1 and TRBJ1-5, with 9 bases lining up with TRBD1. J gave up 5 bases and V 7 bases, and 18 bases lay outside the gene matches. This CDR3 has 18 residues. Looked up from germline, CDR1 is MNHNS and CDR2 is SASEGT.

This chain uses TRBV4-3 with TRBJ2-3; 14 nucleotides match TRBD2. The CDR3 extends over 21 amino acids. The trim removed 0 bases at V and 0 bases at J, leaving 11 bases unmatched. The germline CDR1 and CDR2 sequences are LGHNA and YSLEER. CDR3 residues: CASSQDPGLAGVGSSTDTQYF. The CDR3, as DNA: TGCGCCAGCAGCCAAGACCCGGGACTAGCGGGAGTTGGGTCGAGCACAGATACGCAGTATTTT.

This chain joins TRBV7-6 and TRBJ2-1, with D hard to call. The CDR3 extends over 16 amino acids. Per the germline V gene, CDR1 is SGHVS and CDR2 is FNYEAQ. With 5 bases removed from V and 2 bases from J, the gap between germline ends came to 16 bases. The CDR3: CASSRVPRTTYNEQFF. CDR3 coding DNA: TGTGCCAGCAGCCGGGTTCCCCGGACCACCTACAATGAGCAGTTCTTC. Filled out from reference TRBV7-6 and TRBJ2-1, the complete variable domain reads GAGVSQSPRYKVTKRGQDVALRCDPISGHVSLYWYRQALGQGPEFLTYFNYEAQQDKSGLPNDRFSAERPEGSISTLTIQRTEQRDSAMYRCASSRVPRTTYNEQFFGPGTRLTVL.

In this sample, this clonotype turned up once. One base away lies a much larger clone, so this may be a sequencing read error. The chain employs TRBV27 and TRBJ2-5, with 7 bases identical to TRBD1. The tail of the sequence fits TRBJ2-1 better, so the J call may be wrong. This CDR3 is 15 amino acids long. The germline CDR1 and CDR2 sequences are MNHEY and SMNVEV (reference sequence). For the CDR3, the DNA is TGTGCCAGCAAAGGTTGGGGGACAGCCCAAGAGACCCAGTTCTTC. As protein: CASKGWGTAQETQFF.

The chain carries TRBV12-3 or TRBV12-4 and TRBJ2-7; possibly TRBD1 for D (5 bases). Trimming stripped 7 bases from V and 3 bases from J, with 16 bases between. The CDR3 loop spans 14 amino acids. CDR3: CASTTDTYSYEQYF. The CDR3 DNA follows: TGTGCCAGCACCACGGACACATATAGCTACGAGCAGTACTTC.

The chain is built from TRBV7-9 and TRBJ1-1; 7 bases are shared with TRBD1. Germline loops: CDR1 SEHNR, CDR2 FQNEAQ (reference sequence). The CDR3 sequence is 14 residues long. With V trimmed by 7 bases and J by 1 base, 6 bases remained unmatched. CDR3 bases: TGTGCCAGCAACCCCTGGGACAGGAACACTGAAGCTTTCTTT. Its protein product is CASNPWDRNTEAFF.

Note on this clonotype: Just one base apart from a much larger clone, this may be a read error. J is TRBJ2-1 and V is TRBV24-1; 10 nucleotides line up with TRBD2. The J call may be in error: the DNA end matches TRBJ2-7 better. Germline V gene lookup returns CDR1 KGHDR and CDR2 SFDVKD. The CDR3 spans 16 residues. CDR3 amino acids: CATSDASGSSYNEQYF. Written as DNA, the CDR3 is TGTGCCACCAGTGATGCTAGCGGGAGTTCCTACAATGAGCAGTACTTC.

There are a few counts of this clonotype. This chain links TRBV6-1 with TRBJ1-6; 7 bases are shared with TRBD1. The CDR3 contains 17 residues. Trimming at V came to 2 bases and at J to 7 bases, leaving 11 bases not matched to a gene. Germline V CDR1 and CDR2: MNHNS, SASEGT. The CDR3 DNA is TGTGCCAGCAGTGAATGGTCCGGGACAGCTCGAAATTCACCCCTCCACTTT. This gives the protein CASSEWSGTARNSPLHF.

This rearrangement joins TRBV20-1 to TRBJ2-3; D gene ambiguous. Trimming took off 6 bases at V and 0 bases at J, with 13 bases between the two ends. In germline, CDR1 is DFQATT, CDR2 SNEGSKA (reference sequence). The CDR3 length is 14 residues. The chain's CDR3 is CSASKMTSTDTQYF. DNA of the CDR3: TGCAGTGCCAGCAAAATGACTAGCACAGATACGCAGTATTTT.

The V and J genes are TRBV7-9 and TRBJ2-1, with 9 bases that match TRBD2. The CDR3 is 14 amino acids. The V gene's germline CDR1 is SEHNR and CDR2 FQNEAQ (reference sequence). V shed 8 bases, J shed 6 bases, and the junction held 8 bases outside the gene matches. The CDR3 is CASPGETSGNEQFF. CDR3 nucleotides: TGTGCCAGCCCCGGCGAGACTAGCGGCAATGAGCAGTTCTTC.

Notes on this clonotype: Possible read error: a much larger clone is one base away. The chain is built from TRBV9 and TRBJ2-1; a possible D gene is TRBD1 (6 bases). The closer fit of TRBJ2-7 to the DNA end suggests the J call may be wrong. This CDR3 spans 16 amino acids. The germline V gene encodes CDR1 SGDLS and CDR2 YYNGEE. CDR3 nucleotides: TGTGCCAGCAGCCCGAGGACGGGGACATCCTACAATGAGCAGTACTTC. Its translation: CASSPRTGTSYNEQYF.

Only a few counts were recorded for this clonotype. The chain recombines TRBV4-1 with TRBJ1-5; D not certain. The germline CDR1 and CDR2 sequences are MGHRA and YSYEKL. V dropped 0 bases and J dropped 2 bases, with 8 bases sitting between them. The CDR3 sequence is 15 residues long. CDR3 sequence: CASSQDFGRNQPQHF. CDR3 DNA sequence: TGCGCCAGCAGCCAAGATTTCGGCCGCAATCAGCCCCAGCATTTT.

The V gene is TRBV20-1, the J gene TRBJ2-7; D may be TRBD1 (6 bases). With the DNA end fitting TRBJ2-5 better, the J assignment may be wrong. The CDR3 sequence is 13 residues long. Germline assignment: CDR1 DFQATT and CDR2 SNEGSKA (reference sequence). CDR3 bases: TGCAGTGCTGTAACCCAGGGGTTGAAGACCCAGTACTTC. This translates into CSAVTQGLKTQYF.

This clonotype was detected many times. The CDR3 loop is CASSYRTSGRATEQFF. The CDR3, as DNA: TGTGCCAGCAGTTACCGGACTAGCGGGAGGGCGACCGAGCAGTTCTTC. The chain couples TRBV6-5 to TRBJ2-1, with 15 bases matching TRBD2. The germline gives CDR1 MNHEY, CDR2 SVGAGI. This CDR3 is built from 16 residues. The V gene end was trimmed by 2 bases and the J gene end by 10 bases; junction bases not matched to a gene: 6.

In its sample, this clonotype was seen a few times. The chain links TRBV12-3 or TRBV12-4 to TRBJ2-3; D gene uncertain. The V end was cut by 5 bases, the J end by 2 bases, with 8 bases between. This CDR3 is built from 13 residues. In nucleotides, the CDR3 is TGTGCCAGCAGTGTCCTAAACACAGATACGCAGTATTTT. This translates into CASSVLNTDTQYF.

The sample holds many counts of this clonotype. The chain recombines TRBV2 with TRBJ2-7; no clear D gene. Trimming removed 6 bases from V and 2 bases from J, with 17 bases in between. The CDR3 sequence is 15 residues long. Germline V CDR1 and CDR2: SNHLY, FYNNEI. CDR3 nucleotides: TGTGCCAGCAGCGAACCGGGCCAGAACCCCTACGAGCAGTACTTC. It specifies CASSEPGQNPYEQYF.

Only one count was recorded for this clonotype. This CDR3 is CASSPLGGSGGGYTF. Written as DNA, the CDR3 is TGCGCCAGCAGCCCCCTTGGGGGAAGTGGTGGAGGCTACACCTTC. The chain carries TRBV4-3 and TRBJ1-2; D might be TRBD1 (5 bases). Germline CDR1 reads LGHNA; CDR2 reads YSLEER. Trimming stripped 4 bases from V and 8 bases from J, with 20 bases between. This CDR3 comprises 15 residues.

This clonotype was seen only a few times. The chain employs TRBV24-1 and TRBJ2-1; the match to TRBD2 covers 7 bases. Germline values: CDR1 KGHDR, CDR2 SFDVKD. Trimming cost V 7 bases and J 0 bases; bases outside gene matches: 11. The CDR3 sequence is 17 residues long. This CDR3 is CATSTGRSTRSYNEQFF. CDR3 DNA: TGTGCCACCAGCACCGGGAGGAGCACCCGCTCCTACAATGAGCAGTTCTTC.

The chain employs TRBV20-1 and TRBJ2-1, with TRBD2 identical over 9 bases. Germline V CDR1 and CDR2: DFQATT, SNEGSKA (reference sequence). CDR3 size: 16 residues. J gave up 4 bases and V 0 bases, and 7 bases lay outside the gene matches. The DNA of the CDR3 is TGCAGTGCTAGAGATACGGCTAGCGGGAATTACAATGAGCAGTTCTTC. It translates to CSARDTASGNYNEQFF.